Each of the 19 T cell receptor beta chains below was sequenced from the same sample in a study of blood T cell repertoires in COVID-19. The protocol was immunoSEQ multiplex PCR, while the TCRdb copy is restricted to in-frame clones and leaves out a portion. The table has about 73,000 clones, around 77% seen once. Sequences were obtained from peripheral blood. These TCRs come from a man between 65 and 80 years old with COVID-19, enrolled during active disease.

The chain is built from TRBV12-3 or TRBV12-4 and TRBJ2-3; possible D gene TRBD2, 5 bases. V was trimmed by 7 bases and J by 9 bases, leaving 14 bases between them. This CDR3 contains 12 residues. The CDR3 here is CASTHSGGTQYF. The CDR3 coding sequence is TGTGCCAGCACCCACTCTGGCGGGACGCAGTATTTT.

The chain combines TRBV7-8 with TRBJ1-2, with TRBD1 matching over 9 bases. Per germline, CDR1 SGHVS and CDR2 FQNEAQ. The CDR3 is made up of 15 amino acids. Trimming cost V 0 bases and J 9 bases; bases outside gene matches: 8. The chain's CDR3 is CASSLALGQGMRYTF. In nucleotides, the CDR3 is TGTGCCAGCAGCTTAGCGTTGGGACAGGGTATGCGCTACACCTTC. The full variable domain, rest sourced from reference TRBV7-8 and TRBJ1-2, is GAGVSQSPRYKVAKRGQDVALRCDPISGHVSLFWYQQALGQGPEFLTYFQNEAQLDKSGLPSDRFFAERPEGSVSTLKIQRTQQEDSAVYLCASSLALGQGMRYTFGSGTRLTVV.

The chain couples TRBV29-1 to TRBJ1-1, with D uncertain. Germline values: CDR1 SQVTM, CDR2 ANQGSEA. Trimming stripped 4 bases from V and 1 base from J, with 10 bases between. CDR3 length equals 13 residues. The CDR3 nucleotides are TGCAGCGTTGGTCGGGGTCGGAACACTGAAGCTTTCTTT. Protein sequence: CSVGRGRNTEAFF.

The CDR3 DNA sequence: TGTGCCAGCAGCTCCGGGACAGGGACCTACAATGAGCAGTTCTTC. This translates into CASSSGTGTYNEQFF. The chain employs TRBV5-4 and TRBJ2-1; TRBD1 aligns across 9 bases. Germline CDR1 SGHNT, CDR2 YYREEE (reference sequence). J lost 2 bases, V lost 3 bases, and 3 bases had no gene match. CDR3 size: 15 residues. Variable domain in full (rest from reference TRBV5-4 and TRBJ2-1): ETGVTQSPTHLIKTRGQQVTLRCSSQSGHNTVSWYQQALGQGPQFIFQYYREEENGRGNFPPRFSGLQFPNYSSELNVNALELDDSALYLCASSSGTGTYNEQFFGPGTRLTVL.

The CDR3 region is CASPFLPGGQGTEAFF. DNA for the CDR3: TGTGCCAGCCCTTTCCTCCCAGGGGGCCAAGGGACTGAAGCTTTCTTT. The chain has TRBV5-4 and TRBJ1-1; 8 bases are a match to TRBD1. Germline V gene data show CDR1 as SGHNT and CDR2 as YYREEE (reference sequence). V was pared by 7 bases and J by 5 bases, with 16 bases of the junction left unmatched. The CDR3 is made up of 16 amino acids.

This chain links TRBV6-1 with TRBJ1-5; a weak D match, TRBD1 (6 bases). The germline V gene encodes CDR1 MNHNS and CDR2 SASEGT. CDR3 length: 18 amino acids. Trimming cost V 3 bases and J 5 bases, with 23 bases left between them. The CDR3 region has the DNA TGTGCCAGCAGTGAGGCCCCCTACCGCGTAGGGGGATATCAGCCCCAGCATTTT. This translates into CASSEAPYRVGGYQPQHF.

This clone was counted only a few times. The chain employs TRBV11-3 and TRBJ2-7; 9 bases align to TRBD2. The CDR3 is made up of 18 amino acids. The germline V gene has CDR1 SGHNT and CDR2 YENEEA. Trimming took 3 bases from V and 1 from J; bases not matched to a gene: 13. This CDR3 reads CASSLGGRAGGRSYEQYF. DNA for the CDR3: TGTGCCAGCAGCTTGGGCGGCCGAGCGGGAGGAAGGTCCTACGAGCAGTACTTC.

This clone was counted a few times. The chain carries TRBV18 and TRBJ1-1; D is perhaps TRBD1 (5 bases). With 3 bases removed from V and 4 bases from J, the gap between germline ends came to 21 bases. Germline values: CDR1 KGHSH, CDR2 LQKENI. This CDR3 is 17 amino acids long. Written as DNA, the CDR3 is TGTGCCAGCTCACCCAGCCCTGGGAGTTCGGGGGGCACTGAAGCTTTCTTT. Its protein is CASSPSPGSSGGTEAFF.

This chain links TRBV9 with TRBJ2-7; D is uncertain. The germline V gene has CDR1 SGDLS and CDR2 YYNGEE. V was cut by 2 bases and J by 2 bases, with 11 bases left in between. The CDR3 consists of 14 residues. CDR3 DNA sequence: TGTGCCAGCAGCGTCCTCGACACCCCCTACGAGCAGTACTTC. It translates to CASSVLDTPYEQYF.

The chain employs TRBV5-8 and TRBJ2-1, with 11 bases that match TRBD1. Germline lookup yields CDR1 SGHTS and CDR2 YDEGEE. The CDR3 totals 15 residues. With V trimmed by 3 bases and J by 13 bases, 12 bases remained unmatched. CDR3 nucleotides: TGTGCCAGCAGCTCCGGGACAGGGGGTTGGAAACGTCAGTTCTTC. Residues: CASSSGTGGWKRQFF.

The V gene is TRBV3-1 (or the pseudogene TRBV3-2), the J gene TRBJ1-3; 7 nucleotides agree with TRBD1. Germline CDR1 and CDR2: LGHDT and YNNKEL (reference sequence). With V trimmed by 4 bases and J by 2 bases, 8 bases remained unmatched. This CDR3 region has 16 residues. CDR3 sequence reads: CASSRATGRTGNTIYF. The CDR3 DNA is TGTGCCAGCAGCCGCGCGACAGGGCGCACTGGAAACACCATATATTTT.

The CDR3 DNA is TGTGCCAGCGCAGGGGGTGTCAATCAGCCCCAGCATTTT. This codes for CASAGGVNQPQHF. The chain uses TRBV7-2 and TRBJ1-5; 7 bases align to TRBD1. CDR3 length equals 13 residues. CDR1 SGHTA and CDR2 FQGNSA come from the germline V gene. J was trimmed by 3 bases and V by 8 bases; bases with no gene match: 4.

The V gene is TRBV5-1, the J gene TRBJ1-1; 8 positions agree with TRBD1. V shed 0 bases and J 7 bases; nucleotides not matched to a gene: 8. Germline CDR1 is SGHRS and CDR2 is YFSETQ. The CDR3 length is 15 residues. The CDR3, as DNA: TGCGCCAGCAGCTTGGCCTTAGGACAGGGAATTGAAGCTTTCTTT. It translates to CASSLALGQGIEAFF.

This rearrangement joins TRBV9 to TRBJ1-2; D gene unclear. Trimming removed 0 bases from V and 2 bases from J, with 14 bases in between. The CDR3 consists of 16 residues. Germline CDR1 reads SGDLS; CDR2 reads YYNGEE. DNA for the CDR3: TGTGCCAGCAGCGTAGACGAGGGAAGTATAAACTATGGCTACACCTTC. Translated, it gives CASSVDEGSINYGYTF.

V gene TRBV11-2 combines with J gene TRBJ2-7; D possibly corresponds to TRBD1 (6 bases). The ends were cut back, 2 bases at V and 5 bases at J, with 19 bases in the middle. This CDR3 has 16 residues. CDR1 SGHAT and CDR2 FQNNGV come from the germline V gene. The CDR3 is CASSLIRGRGPHEQYF. DNA of the CDR3: TGTGCCAGCAGCTTAATTAGGGGCAGGGGTCCCCACGAGCAGTACTTC.

The V gene is TRBV11-3, the J gene TRBJ2-1; maybe TRBD1 (7 bases). Germline V gene data show CDR1 as SGHNT and CDR2 as YENEEA. The CDR3 has 20 residues. V was shortened by 1 base and J by 9 bases, with 31 bases between the two germline ends. CDR3 in amino acids: CASSLAERGRGATLGSEQFF. The CDR3 coding sequence is TGTGCCAGCAGCTTAGCGGAAAGGGGGCGCGGGGCCACCTTAGGGAGTGAGCAGTTCTTC.

This chain connects TRBV5-5 to TRBJ1-5, with a possible D match to TRBD1 (5 bases). This CDR3 spans 15 amino acids. V was trimmed by 0 bases and J by 5 bases, leaving 12 bases between them. Germline V CDR1 and CDR2: SGHKS, YYEKEE (reference sequence). CDR3 DNA sequence: TGTGCCAGCAGCTTGGAGTGGCAGGGTTATCAGCCCCAGCATTTT. It yields the protein CASSLEWQGYQPQHF.

V usage is TRBV18 and J usage is TRBJ2-1; D perhaps matches TRBD2 (5 bases). The CDR3 is made up of 16 amino acids. V gave up 0 bases and J gave up 0 bases, with 9 bases separating them. Germline CDR1 reads KGHSH; CDR2 reads LQKENI. This chain's CDR3 is CASSPPGRSSYNEQFF. The CDR3 nucleotides are TGTGCCAGCTCACCACCGGGGAGAAGCTCCTACAATGAGCAGTTCTTC.

The chain joins TRBV28 to TRBJ2-1; possible D gene TRBD2, 6 bases. CDR1 is MDHEN and CDR2 is SYDVKM in the germline V gene. The CDR3 totals 12 residues. With 8 bases removed from V and 12 bases from J, the gap between germline ends came to 17 bases. The CDR3 DNA sequence: TGTGCCAGCGCTACAACCGGGCGGGGGCAGTTCTTC. Protein sequence: CASATTGRGQFF. The full variable domain, rest sourced from reference TRBV28 and TRBJ2-1, is DVKVTQSSRYLVKRTGEKVFLECVQDMDHENMFWYRQDPGLGLRLIYFSYDVKMKEKGDIPEGYSVSREKKERFSLILESASTNQTSMYLCASATTGRGQFFGPGTRLTVL.